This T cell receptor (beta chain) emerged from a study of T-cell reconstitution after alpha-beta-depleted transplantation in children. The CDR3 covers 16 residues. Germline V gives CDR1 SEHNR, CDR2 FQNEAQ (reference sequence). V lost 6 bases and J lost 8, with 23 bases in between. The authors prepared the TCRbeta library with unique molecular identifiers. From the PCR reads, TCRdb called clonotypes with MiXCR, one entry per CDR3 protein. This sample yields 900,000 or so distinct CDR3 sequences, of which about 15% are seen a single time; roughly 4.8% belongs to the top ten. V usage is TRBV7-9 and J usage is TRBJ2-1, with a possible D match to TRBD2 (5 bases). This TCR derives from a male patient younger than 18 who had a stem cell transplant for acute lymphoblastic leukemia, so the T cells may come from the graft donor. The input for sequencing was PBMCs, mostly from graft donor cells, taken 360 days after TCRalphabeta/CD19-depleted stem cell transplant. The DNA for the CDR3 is TGTGCCAGCAGACCAGTGAGGGCCTCCATGGTGGATGAGCAGTTCTTC. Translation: CASRPVRASMVDEQFF.